This T cell receptor (beta chain) appears in the sequencing data of a study of T cells in Graves' hyperthyroidism and ophthalmopathy. The V end lost 8 bases, the J end lost 0 bases, and 16 bases lay between the germline ends. The germline V gene encodes CDR1 MNHNS and CDR2 SASEGT. The CDR3 sequence is 16 residues long. This clonotype has at least ten counts. Amplification of TCR beta CDR3 regions was performed using RNA transcripts as template. First-round RT-PCR with HTBI primers amplified the TCR CDR3 region. TCRdb passed the multiplex PCR reads through MiXCR, listing each CDR3 protein once. The sample carries fewer than 400,000 distinct CDR3 sequences, around 17% recorded once.

Sequenced material: blood. The source of this sequence is a man aged 30 to 39 with Graves' hyperthyroidism. The chain employs TRBV6-1 and TRBJ1-4; D not certain. The CDR3 here is CASSESGSSTNEKLFF. CDR3 DNA: TGTGCCAGCTCGGAGTCAGGTTCTTCAACTAATGAAAAACTGTTTTTT.